A selection of T cell receptor beta chains follows, all from one sample in a study of response to subunit inactivated influenza vaccine. MiXCR, applied by TCRdb to the RT-PCR reads, yields one record per CDR3 protein. The data show 650,000 or so distinct CDR3 sequences, around 13% seen once. Here the sequenced sample was PBMCs from blood, taken less than 15 days before vaccination. The source is a man between 50 and 59 years old who received an inactivated influenza vaccine. The CDR3 runs from the conserved cysteine through the conserved F or W. Each record gives: D gene, J gene, V gene, clone size, CDR3 protein, CDR3 DNA. A D gene is named only where the DNA matches it firmly. Clone size appears in some rows only: once, few, many, or a class for an expanded clone.

TRBD2	TRBJ2-1	TRBV12-3/TRBV12-4	NA	CASSPIAGDNEQFF	TGTGCCAGCAGCCCCATAGCGGGCGATAATGAGCAGTTCTTC
TRBD1	TRBJ2-5	TRBV5-1	few	CASSLSGGLIQTQYF	TGCGCCAGCAGCTTGTCAGGGGGCCTTATACAGACCCAGTACTTC
NA	TRBJ1-5	TRBV24-1	NA	CATSDLWQGRSSTHQPQHF	TGTGCCACCAGTGATTTATGGCAGGGACGTTCGTCAACTCATCAGCCCCAGCATTTT
TRBD1	TRBJ2-4	TRBV6-2/TRBV6-3	few	CASSYRTGEWSKNIQYF	TGTGCCAGCAGTTACCGGACAGGGGAGTGGTCCAAAAACATTCAGTACTTC
NA	TRBJ2-1	TRBV5-6	many	CASSPEPVKYNEQFF	TGTGCCAGCAGCCCTGAACCAGTTAAATACAATGAGCAGTTCTTC
TRBD1	TRBJ2-7	TRBV28	few	CASSLKGQGAREQYF	TGTGCCAGCAGTTTAAAGGGGCAGGGGGCGCGAGAGCAGTACTTC
TRBD1	TRBJ1-1	TRBV7-9	many	CASTQGARTEAFF	TGTGCCAGCACACAGGGGGCACGCACTGAAGCTTTCTTT
TRBD1	TRBJ2-5	TRBV7-6	NA	CASSLVRTGDQETQYF	TGTGCCAGCAGCTTAGTCCGGACAGGGGATCAAGAGACCCAGTACTTC
NA	TRBJ1-5	TRBV5-1	many	CASSVAGVSNQPQHF	TGCGCCAGCAGCGTGGCCGGGGTAAGCAATCAGCCCCAGCATTTT
NA	TRBJ2-5	TRBV7-2	NA	CASSRTGTEETQYF	TGTGCCAGCAGCCGGACCGGGACCGAAGAGACCCAGTACTTC
NA	TRBJ2-3	TRBV5-1	few	CASQGGQDTDTQYF	TGCGCAAGTCAAGGGGGACAAGACACAGATACGCAGTATTTT
TRBD2	TRBJ2-7	TRBV11-2	many	CASSWGLAGVRRGYEQYF	TGTGCCAGCAGCTGGGGACTAGCGGGAGTAAGAAGGGGGTACGAGCAGTACTTC
NA	TRBJ2-7	TRBV11-2	many	CASSPGVSYEQYF	TGTGCCAGCAGCCCCGGGGTTTCCTACGAGCAGTACTTC
TRBD1	TRBJ2-5	TRBV7-9	few	CASSARSRGINQETQYF	TGTGCCAGCAGTGCCAGGAGCAGGGGGATAAACCAAGAGACCCAGTACTTC
TRBD1	TRBJ1-6	TRBV5-1	few	CASSLDRGYNSPLHF	TGCGCCAGCAGCTTAGACAGGGGGTATAATTCACCCCTCCACTTT
TRBD1	TRBJ2-3	TRBV4-1	NA	CASSQVSGGVGTQYF	TGCGCCAGCAGCCAAGTATCAGGGGGCGTGGGTACGCAGTATTTT
TRBD2	TRBJ2-1	TRBV6-5	NA	CASVPPGLAYNEQFF	TGTGCCAGCGTTCCCCCGGGACTAGCCTACAATGAGCAGTTCTTC
NA	TRBJ1-2	TRBV4-1	few	CASSQDRTDDGYTF	TGCGCCAGCAGCCAAGATCGTACGGACGATGGCTACACCTTC
NA	TRBJ2-1	TRBV20-1	NA	CSASPASNVNEQFF	TGCAGTGCTAGTCCCGCATCCAACGTGAATGAGCAGTTCTTC
NA	TRBJ1-4	TRBV14	many	CASSLGPAGKLFF	TGTGCCAGCAGCCTCGGACCCGCTGGAAAACTGTTTTTT
TRBD1	TRBJ1-3	TRBV4-3	NA	CASSQDLGTGGTGNTIYF	TGCGCCAGCAGCCAAGATCTCGGGACAGGGGGAACTGGAAACACCATATATTTT
NA	TRBJ2-5	TRBV11-2	NA	CASSLDGGAQPAETQYF	TGTGCCAGCAGCTTAGATGGGGGAGCACAGCCCGCCGAGACCCAGTACTTC
NA	TRBJ2-1	TRBV4-3	many	CASSQDGGSYNEQFF	TGCGCCAGCAGCCAAGATGGGGGCTCCTACAATGAGCAGTTCTTC
NA	TRBJ2-7	TRBV7-6	NA	CASSLGPNGEQYF	TGTGCCAGCAGCTTAGGGCCCAACGGCGAGCAGTACTTC
NA	TRBJ2-7	TRBV20-1	many	CSAREFGRGYEQYF	TGCAGTGCTAGGGAATTCGGCAGGGGCTACGAGCAGTACTTC
NA	TRBJ2-3	TRBV4-1	NA	CASSHGRSGGTDTQYF	TGCGCCAGCAGCCACGGTCGATCGGGGGGCACAGATACGCAGTATTTT
TRBD1	TRBJ1-1	TRBV28	NA	CASSFGTGDRTEAFF	TGTGCCAGCAGTTTTGGGACAGGGGATCGAACTGAAGCTTTCTTT
TRBD2	TRBJ2-3	TRBV14	many	CASSPSGHTDTQYF	TGTGCCAGCAGCCCTAGCGGACACACAGATACGCAGTATTTT
TRBD2	TRBJ2-7	TRBV28	NA	CASSPSNRFSSGTPYEQYF	TGTGCCAGCAGCCCCAGCAACCGCTTCTCTAGCGGGACACCCTACGAGCAGTACTTC
NA	TRBJ1-1	TRBV5-6	few	CASSLDGRPEAFF	TGTGCCAGCAGCTTGGATGGGAGACCTGAAGCTTTCTTT
NA	TRBJ2-6	TRBV7-9	few	CASTLGGGGSGANVLTF	TGTGCCAGCACTTTAGGGGGGGGTGGCTCTGGGGCCAACGTCCTGACTTTC
TRBD1	TRBJ2-5	TRBV2	NA	CASSEREYRGRETQYF	TGTGCCAGCAGTGAAAGGGAGTACAGGGGGCGCGAGACCCAGTACTTC
NA	TRBJ2-1	TRBV6-6	NA	CASRGKAKQFF	TGTGCCAGCAGGGGGAAGGCAAAACAGTTCTTC
NA	TRBJ1-2	TRBV19	few	CASNIGVNNYGYTF	TGTGCCAGTAACATCGGGGTAAATAACTATGGCTACACCTTC
TRBD1	TRBJ1-1	TRBV18	NA	CASSPRQGIMNTEAFF	TGTGCCAGCTCACCCCGACAGGGGATCATGAACACTGAAGCTTTCTTT
NA	TRBJ2-3	TRBV28	many	CASSLSHGWGYTDTQYF	TGTGCCAGCAGTTTATCCCATGGTTGGGGGTACACAGATACGCAGTATTTT
TRBD1	TRBJ2-1	TRBV20-1	NA	CSAGDRESNEQFF	TGCAGTGCTGGGGACAGGGAATCCAATGAGCAGTTCTTC
NA	TRBJ2-7	TRBV2	many	CASSVFEQYF	TGTGCCAGCAGTGTTTTCGAGCAGTACTTC
NA	TRBJ2-7	TRBV4-3	many	CASSQETRGHEQYF	TGCGCCAGCAGCCAAGAAACCAGGGGTCACGAGCAGTACTTC
TRBD1	TRBJ1-2	TRBV6-1	many	CASSATGTDYGYTF	TGTGCCAGCAGTGCCACCGGGACAGACTATGGCTACACCTTC
TRBD2	TRBJ2-1	TRBV14	NA	CASSQVAGASYNEQFF	TGTGCCAGCAGCCAAGTAGCGGGGGCCTCCTACAATGAGCAGTTCTTC
NA	TRBJ2-3	TRBV6-2/TRBV6-3	NA	CASSVTRYADTQYF	TGTGCCAGCAGCGTAACTCGCTACGCAGATACGCAGTATTTT
NA	TRBJ2-7	TRBV3-1	few	CASGSADHSYEQYF	TGTGCCAGCGGCTCGGCCGACCACTCCTACGAGCAGTACTTC
NA	TRBJ2-3	TRBV20-1	many	CSAQRSDTQYF	TGCAGTGCTCAGCGTTCAGATACGCAGTATTTT
TRBD2	TRBJ2-1	TRBV11-3	NA	CASSLGTSGRTGNEQFF	TGTGCCAGCAGCTTAGGGACTAGCGGGAGGACGGGAAATGAGCAGTTCTTC
TRBD1	TRBJ1-4	TRBV24-1	few	CATSEGTATNEKLFF	TGTGCCACCAGTGAGGGGACAGCAACTAATGAAAAACTGTTTTTT
TRBD2	TRBJ2-5	TRBV6-1	few	CASSPSREGRETQYF	TGTGCCAGCAGCCCCTCGCGGGAGGGCCGAGAGACCCAGTACTTC
TRBD1	TRBJ1-5	TRBV11-2	NA	CASSLTYPQLGQFNQPQHF	TGTGCCAGCAGCTTGACATACCCACAACTGGGACAGTTCAATCAGCCCCAGCATTTT
TRBD1	TRBJ1-2	TRBV20-1	NA	CSAPTGGEDYGYTF	TGCAGTGCACCTACAGGGGGCGAGGACTATGGCTACACCTTC
NA	TRBJ1-6	TRBV14	few	CASSPRVNDDSPLHF	TGTGCCAGCAGCCCCCGGGTAAACGACGATTCACCCCTCCACTTT
NA	TRBJ1-2	TRBV6-2/TRBV6-3	few	CASSYRLEGTYGYTF	TGTGCCAGCAGTTACCGACTCGAGGGTACCTATGGCTACACCTTC
NA	TRBJ2-7	TRBV20-1	NA	CSARMSYEQYF	TGCAGTGCTAGGATGTCCTACGAGCAGTACTTC
NA	TRBJ2-2	TRBV29-1	many	CSVGRNTGELFF	TGCAGCGTGGGACGTAACACCGGGGAGCTGTTTTTT